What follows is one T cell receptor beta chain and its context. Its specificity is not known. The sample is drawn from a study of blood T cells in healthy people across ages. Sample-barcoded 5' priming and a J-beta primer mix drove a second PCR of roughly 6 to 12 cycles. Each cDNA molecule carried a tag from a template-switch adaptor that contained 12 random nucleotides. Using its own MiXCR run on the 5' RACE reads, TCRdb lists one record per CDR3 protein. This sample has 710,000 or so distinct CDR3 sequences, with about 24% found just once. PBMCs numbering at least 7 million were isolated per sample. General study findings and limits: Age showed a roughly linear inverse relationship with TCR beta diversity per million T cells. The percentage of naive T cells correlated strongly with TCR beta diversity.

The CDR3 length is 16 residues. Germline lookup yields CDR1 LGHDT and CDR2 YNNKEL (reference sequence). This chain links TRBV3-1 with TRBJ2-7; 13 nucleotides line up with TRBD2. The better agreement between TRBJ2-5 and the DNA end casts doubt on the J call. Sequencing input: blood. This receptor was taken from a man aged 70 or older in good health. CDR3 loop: CASSQQTSGRVETQYF. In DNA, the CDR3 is TGTGCCAGCAGCCAACAAACTAGCGGGAGGGTAGAGACCCAGTACTTC.